The TCR beta chain described here comes from a study of blood T cell repertoires in COVID-19. Overall study context: Sources were T cells, B-cell-depleted T cells, or PBMCs; the material itself was cDNA or gDNA.

The length of the CDR3 is 16 residues. The V end lost 1 base, the J end lost 2 bases, and 11 bases lay between the germline ends. Germline V lookup: CDR1 LNHDA, CDR2 SQIVND (reference sequence). In the original processing: Counts of nucleated cells, estimated from reference gene primer amplification, were obtained. Method: immunoSEQ multiplex PCR; TCRdb's copy keeps in-frame clones and lacks some. V, J and clone size were drawn from that table, and D and trimming were deduced from the DNA. The sample carries over 40,000 clones, about 83% recorded once. This clonotype was obtained from a human donor in a cohort sampled during active COVID-19. V usage is TRBV19 and J usage is TRBJ2-2; maybe TRBD1 (6 bases). Specimen: peripheral blood. CDR3 in DNA: TGTGCCAGTAGTATAGGCGCAGGGGCAAACACCGGGGAGCTGTTTTTT. Translated: CASSIGAGANTGELFF.